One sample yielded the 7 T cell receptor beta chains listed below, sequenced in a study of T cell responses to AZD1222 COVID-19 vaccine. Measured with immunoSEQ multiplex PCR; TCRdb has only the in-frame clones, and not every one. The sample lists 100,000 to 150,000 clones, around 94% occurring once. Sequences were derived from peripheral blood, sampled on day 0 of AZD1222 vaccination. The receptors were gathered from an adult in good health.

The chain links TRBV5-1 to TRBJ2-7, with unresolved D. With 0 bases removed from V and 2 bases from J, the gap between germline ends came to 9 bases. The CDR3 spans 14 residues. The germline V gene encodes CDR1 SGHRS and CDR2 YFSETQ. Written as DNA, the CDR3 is TGCGCCAGCAGCTTGGGTGAGACAACCTACGAGCAGTACTTC. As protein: CASSLGETTYEQYF.

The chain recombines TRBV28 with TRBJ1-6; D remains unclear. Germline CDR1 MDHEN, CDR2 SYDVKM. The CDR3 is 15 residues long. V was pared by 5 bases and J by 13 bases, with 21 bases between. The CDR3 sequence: CASSPLRWAPWPLHF. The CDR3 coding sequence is TGTGCCAGCAGTCCCCTCAGGTGGGCGCCCTGGCCCCTCCACTTT. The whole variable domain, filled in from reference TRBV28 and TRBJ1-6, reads DVKVTQSSRYLVKRTGEKVFLECVQDMDHENMFWYRQDPGLGLRLIYFSYDVKMKEKGDIPEGYSVSREKKERFSLILESASTNQTSMYLCASSPLRWAPWPLHFGNGTRLTVT.

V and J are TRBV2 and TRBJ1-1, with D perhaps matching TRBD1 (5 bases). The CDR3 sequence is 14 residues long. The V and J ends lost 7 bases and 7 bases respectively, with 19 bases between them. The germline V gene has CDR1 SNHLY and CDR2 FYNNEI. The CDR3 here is CASNPRGGVLEAFF. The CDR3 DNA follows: TGTGCCAGCAACCCCCGGGGGGGGGTGCTTGAAGCTTTCTTT.

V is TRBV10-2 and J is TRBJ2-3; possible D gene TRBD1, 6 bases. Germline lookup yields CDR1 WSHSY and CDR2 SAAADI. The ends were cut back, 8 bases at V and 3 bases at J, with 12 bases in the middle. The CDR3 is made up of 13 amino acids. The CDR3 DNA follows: TGCGCCAGCCGAGCGCAGGGGACAGATACGCAGTATTTT. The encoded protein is CASRAQGTDTQYF.

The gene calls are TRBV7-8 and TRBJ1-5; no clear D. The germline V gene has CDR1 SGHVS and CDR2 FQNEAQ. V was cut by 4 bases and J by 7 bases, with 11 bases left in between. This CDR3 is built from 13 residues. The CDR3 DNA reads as TGTGCCAGCAGCTCCACCACAAGGCAGCCCCAGCATTTT. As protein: CASSSTTRQPQHF.

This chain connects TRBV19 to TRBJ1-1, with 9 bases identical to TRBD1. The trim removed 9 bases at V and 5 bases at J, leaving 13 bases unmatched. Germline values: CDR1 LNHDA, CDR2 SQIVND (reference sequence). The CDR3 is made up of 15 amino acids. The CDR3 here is CASGTGKSRSTEAFF. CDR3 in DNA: TGTGCCAGCGGGACAGGGAAATCCCGAAGTACTGAAGCTTTCTTT.

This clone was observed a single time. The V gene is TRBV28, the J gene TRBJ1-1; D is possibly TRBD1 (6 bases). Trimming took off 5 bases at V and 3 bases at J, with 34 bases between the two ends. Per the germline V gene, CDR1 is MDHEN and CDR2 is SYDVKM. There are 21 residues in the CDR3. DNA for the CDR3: TGTGCCAGCAGTCTAAACCCTTTTCCGACAGGACCCAGTCGAGGGGACACTGAAGCTTTCTTT. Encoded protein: CASSLNPFPTGPSRGDTEAFF.